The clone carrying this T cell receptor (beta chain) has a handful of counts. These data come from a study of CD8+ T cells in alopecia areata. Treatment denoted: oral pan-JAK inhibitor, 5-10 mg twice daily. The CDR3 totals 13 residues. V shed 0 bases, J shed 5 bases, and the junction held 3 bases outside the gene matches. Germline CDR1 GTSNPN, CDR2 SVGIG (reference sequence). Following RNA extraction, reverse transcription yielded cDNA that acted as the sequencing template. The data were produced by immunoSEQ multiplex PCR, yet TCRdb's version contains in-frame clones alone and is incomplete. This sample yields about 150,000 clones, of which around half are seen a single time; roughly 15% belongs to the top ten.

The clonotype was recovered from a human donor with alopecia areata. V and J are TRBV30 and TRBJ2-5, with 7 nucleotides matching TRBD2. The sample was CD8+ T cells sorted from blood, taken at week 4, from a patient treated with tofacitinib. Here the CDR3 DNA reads TGTGCCTGGAGTGTATACGGGAGGGAGACCCAGTACTTC. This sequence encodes CAWSVYGRETQYF.